Listed here is a single TCR beta chain. The antigen is unknown. A read error may account for a junction end that differs from germline. Germline V gene sequence: CDR1 MNHEY, CDR2 SVGAGI. This CDR3 spans 11 amino acids. Primers for the PCR totalled 60 Vbeta and 13 Jbeta. Libraries were prepared by immunoSEQ multiplex PCR; TCRdb keeps only in-frame clonotypes and omits some of them. The profile shows 100,000 to 120,000 clones, more than 60% of them singletons. The source of the sample is a study of cytomegalovirus exposure and HLA in healthy donors. Study-wide results and limits: A previous analysis found most TCR beta V segments productive roughly 90% or roughly 30% of the time. The authors excluded some V segments, including TRBV6-2 and TRBV6-3, as indistinguishable. Certain sequence variants were highly shared and formed a cluster, and this cluster was likely a sequencing artifact. A later analysis showed TCR association rates differing by HLA locus, peaking at DRB1 and lowest at HLA-C.

Sequencing was performed on PBMCs. This receptor was obtained from a man in his thirties or forties in good health and CMV-seropositive. V and J are TRBV6-5 and TRBJ2-3; the D is unclear. CDR3 sequence (DNA): TGTGCCAGCAGTTACGCAGATGCGCAGTATTTT. This encodes CASSYADAQYF.